A selection of T cell receptor beta chains follows, all from one sample in a study of regulatory T cells in long-lasting Graves disease. Using its own MiXCR run on the multiplex PCR reads, TCRdb lists one record per CDR3 protein. Of over 500,000 distinct CDR3 sequences in the sample, approximately 15% are singletons; the top ten hold about 17%. The sample was also reused in another study, on T cells in Graves' hyperthyroidism and ophthalmopathy.

The specimen comprised peripheral blood mononuclear cells (PBMCs), sampled at new diagnosis, from a patient treated with antithyroid drugs. The receptors stem from a woman younger than 45 with Graves disease. CDR3s include the opening cysteine and the closing phenylalanine or tryptophan. D genes are given only for firm matches. Size values are once, few and many counts, or a class for expanded clones, and some rows have none.

D gene	V gene	J gene	clone size	CDR3 protein	CDR3 DNA
.	TRBV18	TRBJ1-2	.	CASSPRTATNYGYTF	TGTGCCAGCTCACCGAGGACGGCCACTAACTATGGCTACACCTTC
.	TRBV7-9	TRBJ1-1	many	CASSTRFHTEAFF	TGTGCCAGCAGCACCCGATTTCACACTGAAGCTTTCTTT
TRBD2	TRBV24-1	TRBJ2-1	many	CATSDPGLANEHEQFF	TGTGCCACCAGTGATCCGGGACTAGCGAACGAGCATGAGCAGTTCTTC
.	TRBV9	TRBJ1-2	.	CASRRGAEGGYTF	TGTGCCAGCAGGCGCGGCGCGGAGGGTGGCTACACCTTC
.	TRBV7-3	TRBJ2-1	.	CASRLRDRYNEQFF	TGTGCCAGCCGCCTCCGGGATAGGTACAATGAGCAGTTCTTC
TRBD1	TRBV5-1	TRBJ2-7	many	CASSFQGGDSYEQYF	TGCGCCAGCAGCTTTCAAGGGGGCGATTCCTACGAGCAGTACTTC
.	TRBV20-1	TRBJ1-1	few	CSARDSLYTEAFF	TGCAGTGCTAGGGACAGCCTTTACACTGAAGCTTTCTTT
.	TRBV5-1	TRBJ2-1	.	CASSRMGGGIYNEQFF	TGCGCCAGCAGCCGGATGGGCGGTGGGATCTACAATGAGCAGTTCTTC
.	TRBV19	TRBJ1-6	few	CASSTQTGTNSPLHF	TGTGCCAGTAGTACCCAGACAGGTACTAATTCACCCCTCCACTTT
.	TRBV19	TRBJ1-2	.	CAGSLLGVLYGYTF	TGTGCCGGTAGCCTATTGGGGGTCCTCTATGGCTACACCTTC
TRBD2	TRBV27	TRBJ2-5	many	CASSLSGTSGKYF	TGTGCCAGCAGTTTATCCGGGACTAGCGGCAAGTACTTC
TRBD2	TRBV7-9	TRBJ2-7	.	CASTDPGLAASYEQYF	TGTGCCAGCACCGACCCGGGACTAGCGGCCTCCTACGAGCAGTACTTC
TRBD2	TRBV5-1	TRBJ2-3	.	CASSPQLAGSTDTQYF	TGCGCCAGCAGCCCCCAACTAGCGGGGAGCACAGATACGCAGTATTTT
.	TRBV9	TRBJ1-1	.	CASGGGTEAFF	TGTGCCAGCGGGGGGGGCACTGAAGCTTTCTTT
TRBD2	TRBV28	TRBJ2-1	many	CASGSGRANLGSDDEQFF	TGTGCCAGCGGGTCCGGGAGGGCCAATCTGGGGTCCGACGATGAGCAGTTCTTC
TRBD1	TRBV28	TRBJ2-7	many	CASSFFGQGIYEQYF	TGTGCCAGCAGTTTTTTTGGACAGGGGATCTACGAGCAGTACTTC
TRBD2	TRBV3-1	TRBJ2-1	many	CASSQQAGDRFF	TGTGCCAGCAGCCAGCAAGCGGGAGATCGGTTCTTC
.	TRBV10-2	TRBJ2-1	.	CASTPSGDNEQFF	TGCGCCAGCACCCCCTCAGGGGACAATGAGCAGTTCTTC
TRBD2	TRBV30	TRBJ2-1	once	CAWRGAGGPRMYEQFF	TGTGCCTGGAGAGGGGCGGGAGGGCCTCGGATGTATGAGCAGTTCTTC
.	TRBV19	TRBJ2-1	.	CATQDRLQGNEQFF	TGTGCCACGCAAGACAGGCTCCAGGGGAATGAGCAGTTCTTC
.	TRBV7-3	TRBJ2-3	many	CASSLDWRPEERSSTDTQYF	TGTGCCAGCAGCTTAGATTGGCGGCCGGAGGAGAGATCTAGCACAGATACGCAGTATTTT
.	TRBV27	TRBJ1-1	few	CATYLNTEAFF	TGTGCCACCTATCTGAACACTGAAGCTTTCTTT
TRBD1	TRBV11-2	TRBJ1-2	many	CASESGTANYGYTF	TGTGCCAGCGAATCAGGGACAGCTAACTATGGCTACACCTTC
TRBD1	TRBV19	TRBJ2-7	few	CASSIFGDRDYEQYF	TGTGCCAGTAGTATTTTTGGGGACAGAGACTACGAGCAGTACTTC
TRBD1	TRBV27	TRBJ2-3	once	CASSQDRLGTGDNTDTQYF	TGTGCCAGCAGCCAAGATCGGTTGGGGACAGGGGACAATACAGATACGCAGTATTTT
.	TRBV7-2	TRBJ1-2	few	CASSPATGPYGYTF	TGTGCCAGCAGCCCTGCCACAGGGCCCTATGGCTACACCTTC
.	TRBV7-3	TRBJ2-2	few	CASSLNQLSTGELFF	TGTGCCAGCAGCTTAAATCAGCTAAGCACCGGGGAGCTGTTTTTT
TRBD1	TRBV7-3	TRBJ2-7	many	CASSLGPGTGGYEQYF	TGTGCCAGCAGCTTAGGCCCCGGGACAGGGGGCTACGAGCAGTACTTC
.	TRBV20-1	TRBJ1-2	many	CSASRQGFLGYTF	TGCAGTGCTAGCAGGCAGGGATTTCTTGGCTACACCTTC
.	TRBV6-1	TRBJ1-5	many	CASKNPNQPQHF	TGTGCCAGCAAGAACCCGAATCAGCCCCAGCATTTT
.	TRBV7-2	TRBJ2-7	.	CASSPWRRYSGYEQYF	TGTGCCAGCAGCCCTTGGAGGAGGTACTCGGGCTACGAGCAGTACTTC
TRBD2	TRBV12-3/TRBV12-4	TRBJ2-7	many	CASSFGGSGSYEQYF	TGTGCCAGCAGTTTTGGAGGGAGCGGGAGTTACGAGCAGTACTTC
.	TRBV30	TRBJ2-2	many	CAWSGSAYTGELFF	TGTGCCTGGAGTGGCAGCGCATACACCGGGGAGCTGTTTTTT
.	TRBV28	TRBJ1-3	.	CASSLSGEAGNTIYF	TGTGCCAGCAGTTTATCGGGGGAAGCAGGAAACACCATATATTTT
TRBD1	TRBV6-5	TRBJ1-3	.	CASSFDRGPGNTIYF	TGTGCCAGCAGTTTCGACAGGGGGCCTGGAAACACCATATATTTT
.	TRBV10-3	TRBJ1-2	many	CAISSPDTISNGYTF	TGTGCCATCAGTTCCCCGGACACGATCTCTAATGGCTACACCTTC
TRBD2	TRBV20-1	TRBJ2-1	.	CSARGRDGGTSGTHNEQFF	TGCAGTGCTAGAGGCCGGGACGGAGGGACTAGCGGGACTCACAATGAGCAGTTCTTC
TRBD1	TRBV28	TRBJ1-5	.	CASSYYLTGESNQPQHF	TGTGCCAGCAGTTATTACCTGACAGGGGAGAGCAATCAGCCCCAGCATTTT
.	TRBV27	TRBJ2-3	few	CASSLSRSLLTDTQYF	TGTGCCAGCAGTTTATCGCGGAGCCTACTCACAGATACGCAGTATTTT
TRBD1	TRBV3-1	TRBJ2-7	many	CASRQGPSYEQYF	TGTGCCAGCAGACAGGGGCCCTCCTACGAGCAGTACTTC
.	TRBV4-2	TRBJ2-3	.	CASSPPLTGADTQYF	TGTGCCAGCAGCCCCCCACTTACGGGGGCAGATACGCAGTATTTT
.	TRBV28	TRBJ2-1	few	CASTAQALIYNEQFF	TGTGCCAGCACCGCGCAGGCTCTAATCTACAATGAGCAGTTCTTC
.	TRBV27	TRBJ2-1	few	CASSFQGFVNNEQFF	TGTGCCAGCAGTTTTCAGGGATTTGTGAACAATGAGCAGTTCTTC